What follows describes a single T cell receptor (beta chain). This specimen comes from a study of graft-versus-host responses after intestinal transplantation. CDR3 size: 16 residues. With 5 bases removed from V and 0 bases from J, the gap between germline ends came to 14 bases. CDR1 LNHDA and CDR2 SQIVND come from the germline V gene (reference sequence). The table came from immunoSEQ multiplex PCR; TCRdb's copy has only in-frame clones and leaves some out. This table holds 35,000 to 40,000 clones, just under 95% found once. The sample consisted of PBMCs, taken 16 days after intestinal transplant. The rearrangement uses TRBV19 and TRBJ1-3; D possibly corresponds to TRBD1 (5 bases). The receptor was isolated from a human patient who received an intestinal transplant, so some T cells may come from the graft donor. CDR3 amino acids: CASSAPQAGSGNTIYF. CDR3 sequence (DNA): TGTGCCAGTAGTGCACCACAGGCCGGCTCTGGAAACACCATATATTTT. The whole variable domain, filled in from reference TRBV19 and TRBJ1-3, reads DGGITQSPKYLFRKEGQNVTLSCEQNLNHDAMYWYRQDPGQGLRLIYYSQIVNDFQKGDIAEGYSVSREKKESFPLTVTSAQKNPTAFYLCASSAPQAGSGNTIYFGEGSWLTVV.